Below are 22 T cell receptor beta chains sequenced from a single sample in a study of immune heterogeneity within non-small cell lung tumors. At about 600 ng per sample, bulk tumor genomic DNA provided the template. Primary tumors were biopsied several times each, far apart, intraoperatively. Newly diagnosed with untreated non-small cell lung cancer, the patients underwent curative surgery. Multiplex PCR amplified the TCR beta CDR3 region. Its first round ran for roughly 9 cycles with 32 V and 13 J primers. Using its own MiXCR run on the multiplex PCR reads, TCRdb lists one record per CDR3 protein. Among about 2,000 distinct CDR3 sequences listed, around 30% were seen once. Source material: lung tumor tissue. These receptor sequences come from a man aged 55 to 70 with non-small cell lung cancer.

This clonotype was observed a few times. The rearrangement links TRBV5-5 to TRBJ2-3; D ambiguous. Trimming left V 4 bases short and J 10 bases short, with 7 bases between. CDR1 SGHKS and CDR2 YYEKEE come from the germline V gene (reference sequence). The CDR3 is 10 residues long. CDR3 loop: CASSEGPQYF. The CDR3 DNA is TGTGCCAGCAGCGAAGGTCCGCAGTATTTT.

By share, this clonotype ranks as medium-sized. The CDR3 nucleotides read TGTGCCAGCAGACTTGGGGTGAGCAATCAGCCCCAGCATTTT. Translating it yields CASRLGVSNQPQHF. This chain connects TRBV6-1 to TRBJ1-5; D remains unclear. Trimming took off 6 bases at V and 1 base at J, with 10 bases between the two ends. The germline V gene has CDR1 MNHNS and CDR2 SASEGT. There are 14 residues in the CDR3.

The CDR3 here is CASSFSGTSFYEQYF. CDR3 bases: TGTGCCAGCAGCTTCTCCGGGACATCTTTCTACGAGCAGTACTTC. The rearrangement joins TRBV5-5 to TRBJ2-7; tentative D call: TRBD1 (6 bases). V was pared by 2 bases and J by 3 bases, with 15 bases between. CDR3 size: 15 residues. Germline V CDR1 and CDR2: SGHKS, YYEKEE (reference sequence).

The chain is built from TRBV30 and TRBJ1-1; 7 bases map to TRBD1. The CDR3 loop spans 12 amino acids. CDR1 is GTSNPN, CDR2 SVGIG, per germline (reference sequence). The V segment lost 2 bases and the J segment 5 bases; nucleotides outside the gene matches: 2. DNA of the CDR3: TGTGCCTGGAGTTCGACAGGGACTGAAGCTTTCTTT. Translated: CAWSSTGTEAFF.

This clonotype ranks as medium-sized. This chain's CDR3 is CASSIGLAGNDEQFF. CDR3 DNA sequence: TGTGCCAGTAGTATCGGACTAGCGGGAAACGATGAGCAGTTCTTC. The chain is built from TRBV19 and TRBJ2-1; the match to TRBD2 covers 12 bases. CDR3 length: 15 amino acids. V lost 3 bases and J lost 8; bases outside the gene matches: 5. Per the germline V gene, CDR1 is LNHDA and CDR2 is SQIVND (reference sequence).

This clonotype is large by share. The chain carries TRBV27 and TRBJ1-5; D gene uncertain. V was clipped by 9 bases and J by 0 bases, with 12 bases between them. Germline loops: CDR1 MNHEY, CDR2 SMNVEV (reference sequence). The CDR3 is made up of 14 amino acids. The CDR3, as DNA: TGTGCCAGGACATGGCACTATAGCAATCAGCCCCAGCATTTT. Translating gives CARTWHYSNQPQHF.

The chain carries TRBV20-1 and TRBJ1-1; a weak D match, TRBD1 (6 bases). V lost 2 bases, J lost 11 bases, and 21 bases lay in between. The CDR3 is 14 residues long. Looked up from germline, CDR1 is DFQATT and CDR2 is SNEGSKA (reference sequence). In DNA, the CDR3 is TGCAGTGCTAGAAGCGGGGGGCGCGATCTAGGGGCTTTCTTT. Translated, it gives CSARSGGRDLGAFF.

The rearrangement links TRBV7-3 to TRBJ2-3; either TRBD1 or TRBD2 may fit D (5 bases each). The CDR3 runs to 15 residues. CDR1 is SGHTA and CDR2 is FQGTGA in the germline V gene. V was trimmed by 5 bases and J by 2 bases, leaving 14 bases between them. CDR3 nucleotides: TGTGCCAGCAGCCCGACCGGGACGTTCACAGATACGCAGTATTTT. Translated, it gives CASSPTGTFTDTQYF. Together with reference TRBV7-3 and TRBJ2-3, the CDR3 gives the full variable domain: GAGVSQTPSNKVTEKGKYVELRCDPISGHTALYWYRQSLGQGPEFLIYFQGTGAADDSGLPNDRFFAVRPEGSVSTLKIQRTERGDSAVYLCASSPTGTFTDTQYFGPGTRLTVL.

The V gene is TRBV7-8, the J gene TRBJ2-7; D gene unclear. In germline, CDR1 is SGHVS, CDR2 FQNEAQ. The CDR3 length is 14 residues. V was pared by 0 bases and J by 3 bases, with 9 bases between. CDR3 coding DNA: TGTGCCAGCAGCTTAGCGGTCTCCGGCTACGAGCAGTACTTC. Translating gives CASSLAVSGYEQYF.

The chain links TRBV20-1 to TRBJ2-1; D not resolved. Trimming cost V 3 bases and J 8 bases, with 8 bases left between them. The CDR3 totals 11 residues. CDR1 and CDR2 from the germline V gene are DFQATT and SNEGSKA (reference sequence). The CDR3 protein is CSASKRDEQFF. As DNA, the CDR3 is TGCAGTGCTAGCAAACGGGATGAGCAGTTCTTC.

This clonotype showed up just a few times. J is TRBJ2-2 and V is TRBV2, with D perhaps TRBD2 (6 bases). CDR1 SNHLY and CDR2 FYNNEI come from the germline V gene. Between the trimmed V and J ends, which lost 7 bases and 5 bases, there was a span of 11 bases. This CDR3 comprises 13 residues. CDR3 residues: CASTGTWTGELFF. CDR3 nucleotides: TGTGCCAGCACCGGGACTTGGACCGGGGAGCTGTTTTTT.

Only a few counts were recorded for this clonotype. The V call is TRBV2, the J call TRBJ2-5, with 13 positions matching TRBD2. The CDR3 extends over 15 amino acids. J gave up 2 bases and V 6 bases, and 3 bases lay outside the gene matches. Germline V CDR1 and CDR2: SNHLY, FYNNEI. The CDR3 DNA is TGTGCCAGCAGGGGACTAGCGGGGTGGCAAGAGACCCAGTACTTC. Translated, it gives CASRGLAGWQETQYF.

The chain has TRBV7-9 and TRBJ1-1; D unresolved. The CDR3 covers 15 residues. Deletions cut 3 bases from V and 0 bases from J, with 11 bases between. CDR1 is SEHNR and CDR2 is FQNEAQ in the germline V gene (reference sequence). CDR3 DNA: TGTGCCAGCAGCTTTCTCCGGCAGATGAACACTGAAGCTTTCTTT. It is translated as CASSFLRQMNTEAFF.

The chain has TRBV20-1 and TRBJ1-5; the D gene is possibly TRBD1 (5 bases). Between the trimmed V and J ends, which lost 6 bases and 0 bases, there was a span of 9 bases. The germline gives CDR1 DFQATT, CDR2 SNEGSKA (reference sequence). The CDR3 extends over 13 amino acids. CDR3 loop: CSARGGSNQPQHF. CDR3 in DNA: TGCAGTGCCCGGGGGGGTAGCAATCAGCCCCAGCATTTT.

This clonotype is medium-sized (0.01 to 0.1%) within its sample. V and J are TRBV5-1 and TRBJ1-4; D possibly corresponds to TRBD1 (6 bases). The CDR3 extends over 17 amino acids. V lost 0 bases and J lost 7, with 19 bases in between. Looked up from germline, CDR1 is SGHRS and CDR2 is YFSETQ. The CDR3 reads CASSLAGGGGVFEKLFF. The CDR3 bases are TGCGCCAGCAGCTTGGCCGGTGGGGGGGGCGTTTTTGAAAAACTGTTTTTT.

By share, this clonotype counts as medium-sized. This chain joins TRBV6-1 and TRBJ1-2; the D gene is possibly TRBD1 (5 bases). V was pared by 0 bases and J by 1 base, with 9 bases between. The germline CDR1 and CDR2 sequences are MNHNS and SASEGT. The CDR3 is 15 amino acids. The CDR3 DNA reads TGTGCCAGCAGTGAAGCGGGGCGATATAACTATGGCTACACCTTC. Amino acid sequence: CASSEAGRYNYGYTF.

The count of this clonotype is one. This clone may be a read error of a much larger clone one base away. This chain links TRBV12-3 or TRBV12-4 with TRBJ1-2; D not resolved. There are 15 residues in the CDR3. CDR3 in amino acids: CASTPLVAQSTDPLF. In DNA, the CDR3 is TGTGCCAGCACCCCTTTGGTGGCGCAGAGCACCGACCCTCTTTTC.

This clonotype showed up just once. The V and J genes are TRBV6-1 and TRBJ2-7; 10 bases map to TRBD1. The germline V gene encodes CDR1 MNHNS and CDR2 SASEGT. The CDR3 has 14 amino acids. V trimming: 5 bases; J trimming: 5 bases; junction bases outside the gene matches: 6. CDR3 region: CASSPRDRGNEQYF. DNA of the CDR3: TGTGCCAGCAGTCCCCGGGACAGGGGAAACGAGCAGTACTTC.

This clonotype ranks as large. The chain employs TRBV5-1 and TRBJ1-2, with D tentatively TRBD1 (5 bases). V was trimmed by 4 bases and J by 1 base, leaving 11 bases between them. Germline V gene sequence: CDR1 SGHRS, CDR2 YFSETQ. The CDR3 loop spans 14 amino acids. The CDR3 DNA is TGCGCCAGCAGCCCGGGGGACTTTAACTATGGCTACACCTTC. Translated, it gives CASSPGDFNYGYTF.

This chain connects TRBV11-3 to TRBJ2-3; unclear D gene. The germline V gene encodes CDR1 SGHNT and CDR2 YENEEA. The CDR3 runs to 14 residues. V gave up 3 bases and J gave up 3 bases, with 10 bases separating them. In DNA form, the CDR3 reads TGTGCCAGCAGCTTCCCAGGCGTGACAGATACGCAGTATTTT. Encoded protein: CASSFPGVTDTQYF.

The chain combines TRBV11-2 with TRBJ2-1; 12 nucleotides agree with TRBD2. The germline V gene encodes CDR1 SGHAT and CDR2 FQNNGV. Trimming removed 10 bases from V and 8 bases from J; junction bases left unmatched: 15. CDR3 length: 16 amino acids. As DNA, the CDR3 is TGTGCCAACAGTTCACTTACGACTAGCGGGAGCCATGAGCAGTTCTTC. Translation: CANSSLTTSGSHEQFF.

The chain joins TRBV2 to TRBJ2-1; D might be TRBD1 (6 bases). Germline V gene lookup returns CDR1 SNHLY and CDR2 FYNNEI. The CDR3 has 16 amino acids. Deletions cut 4 bases from V and 0 bases from J, with 13 bases between. CDR3 protein: CASSGRTARSYNEQFF. In DNA form, the CDR3 reads TGTGCCAGCAGTGGTCGGACAGCACGCTCCTACAATGAGCAGTTCTTC.